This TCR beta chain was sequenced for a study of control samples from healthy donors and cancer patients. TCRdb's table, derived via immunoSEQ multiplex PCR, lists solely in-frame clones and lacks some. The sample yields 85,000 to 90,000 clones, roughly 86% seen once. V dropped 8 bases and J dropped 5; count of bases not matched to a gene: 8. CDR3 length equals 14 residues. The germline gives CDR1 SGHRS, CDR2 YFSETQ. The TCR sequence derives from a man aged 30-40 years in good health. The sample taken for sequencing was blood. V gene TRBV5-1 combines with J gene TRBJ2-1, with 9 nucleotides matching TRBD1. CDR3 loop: CASLDRGNNNEQFF. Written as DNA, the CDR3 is TGCGCCAGTCTGGACAGGGGAAATAACAATGAGCAGTTCTTC.